This T cell receptor beta chain was documented in a study of shared clonotypes between healthy human individuals. The assay was immunoSEQ multiplex PCR, and TCRdb's table has in-frame clones only and misses some. The table records roughly 2.2 million clones, 90% to 95% of them present only once. Overall study results and limits: Among donors, sharing of clonotypes was expected to be affected by sequencing depth. Only blood was sampled; tissue repertoires likely differ.

This clone was found once. Its antigen is not known. The specimen sequenced was naive CD4+ T cells from PBMCs. Sample subset: CD45RA+ positively selected. The TCR originated in a man younger than 35 in good health. Some clones in this sample may be carry-over from other donors' samples.

The CDR3 sequence: CASSQDRVTEAFF. The CDR3 DNA follows: TGTGCCAGCAGCCAGGACAGGGTCACTGAAGCTTTCTTT. The rearrangement links TRBV28 to TRBJ1-1, with 8 bases matching TRBD1. Unmatched junction bases numbered 4, after V lost 6 bases and J lost 4 bases. The CDR3 is made up of 13 amino acids. Germline CDR1 and CDR2: MDHEN and SYDVKM.